One sample yielded the 9 T cell receptor beta chains listed below, sequenced in a study of vaccination effects on CD4 cells after COVID-19. Here immunoSEQ multiplex PCR was the method, and the copy in TCRdb shows in-frame clones only, minus some. There are about 27,000 clones in the sample; approximately 76% occur only once, and roughly a tenth lies in the top ten. These receptors lack a known antigen. Within the ViraFEST assay, antigen-specific CD4+ T cells underwent expansion with viral peptide pools prior to sequencing. The culture ran for 10 days before CD4+ T cells were isolated. Prior SARS-CoV-2 infection was absent in the vaccine recipients, as shown by negative nucleocapsid antibodies. Here the sequenced sample was CD4+ T cells from PBMCs cultured with SARS-CoV-2 spike peptides, taken before COVID-19 vaccination. These receptors all come from a human donor who received a COVID-19 vaccine.

The chain joins TRBV19 to TRBJ2-1; 9 nucleotides line up with TRBD2. V was clipped by 1 base and J by 10 bases; unmatched bases: 20. The CDR3 consists of 19 residues. Germline V gene lookup returns CDR1 LNHDA and CDR2 SQIVND (reference sequence). The CDR3 nucleotides are TGTGCCAGTAGTATAGGTGTAATCAGTACTGGCGGGGGGGCCAGGGAGCAGTTCTTC. This gives the protein CASSIGVISTGGGAREQFF.

The chain has TRBV5-6 and TRBJ2-1; D possibly corresponds to TRBD1 (6 bases). From germline, CDR1 is SGHDT and CDR2 YYEEEE. CDR3 length: 16 amino acids. Trimming took 5 bases from V and 6 from J, leaving 21 bases between them. CDR3 residues: CASSSLTTGFGNEQFF. The CDR3 region has the DNA TGTGCCAGCAGTTCTCTAACTACAGGGTTTGGCAATGAGCAGTTCTTC.

The V call is TRBV6-5, the J call TRBJ1-1; D is perhaps TRBD1 (5 bases). This CDR3 is built from 13 residues. In germline, CDR1 is MNHEY, CDR2 SVGAGI. V was pared by 7 bases and J by 10 bases, with 19 bases between. Written as DNA, the CDR3 is TGTGCCAGCACCGGTCCCGGGACGGCAAGAGCTTTCTTT. Amino acids: CASTGPGTARAFF.

The CDR3 sequence: CASSLINTGEGGYTF. CDR3 bases: TGTGCCAGCAGCCTAATAAATACAGGGGAGGGGGGCTACACCTTC. The chain uses TRBV5-4 and TRBJ1-2; 7 bases align to TRBD1. Germline V lookup: CDR1 SGHNT, CDR2 YYREEE (reference sequence). Trimming at V came to 4 bases and at J to 8 bases, leaving 14 bases not matched to a gene. This CDR3 region has 15 residues.

The rearrangement joins TRBV10-3 to TRBJ2-3; TRBD2 matches at 11 bases. The germline CDR1 and CDR2 sequences are ENHRY and SYGVKD. The CDR3 has 15 amino acids. J lost 4 bases, V lost 7 bases, and 7 bases had no gene match. The CDR3 DNA reads TGTGCCATCAAGGGAACTAGCGGGAGCCCAGATACGCAGTATTTT. The encoded protein is CAIKGTSGSPDTQYF.

The rearrangement uses TRBV5-8 and TRBJ1-6, with D perhaps matching TRBD1 (5 bases). The CDR3 extends over 16 amino acids. Germline V lookup: CDR1 SGHTS, CDR2 YDEGEE. Trimming stripped 4 bases from V and 0 bases from J, with 11 bases between. The CDR3 sequence: CASSVGTGSYNSPLHF. CDR3 DNA sequence: TGTGCCAGCAGCGTCGGGACCGGCTCCTATAATTCACCCCTCCACTTT.

DNA for the CDR3: TGTGCCAGCAGCGGCCTTTGGGGCCGAGGCGGGGAGCTGTTTTTT. Translated: CASSGLWGRGGELFF. The chain uses TRBV7-9 and TRBJ2-2; tentatively, D is TRBD1 (5 bases). CDR1 SEHNR and CDR2 FQNEAQ come from the germline V gene (reference sequence). This CDR3 has 15 amino acids. V was cut by 5 bases and J by 7 bases, with 17 bases left in between.

This chain connects TRBV19 to TRBJ2-7; 10 bases align to TRBD1. The length of the CDR3 is 16 residues. From germline, CDR1 is LNHDA and CDR2 SQIVND (reference sequence). V gave up 5 bases and J gave up 0 bases; unmatched junction bases: 7. CDR3 in amino acids: CASSAWGQGFSYEQYF. CDR3 coding DNA: TGTGCCAGTAGTGCCTGGGGACAGGGGTTCTCCTACGAGCAGTACTTC. Full variable domain (missing parts from reference TRBV19 and TRBJ2-7): DGGITQSPKYLFRKEGQNVTLSCEQNLNHDAMYWYRQDPGQGLRLIYYSQIVNDFQKGDIAEGYSVSREKKESFPLTVTSAQKNPTAFYLCASSAWGQGFSYEQYFGPGTRLTVT.

This chain joins TRBV5-1 and TRBJ2-1, with TRBD2 as a possible D gene (6 bases). This CDR3 contains 15 residues. The V end was cut by 1 base, the J end by 9 bases, with 17 bases between. Germline V lookup: CDR1 SGHRS, CDR2 YFSETQ. The CDR3 is CASSLQLRELGEQFF. The CDR3 nucleotides are TGCGCCAGCAGCTTGCAATTACGGGAGTTGGGTGAGCAGTTCTTC.